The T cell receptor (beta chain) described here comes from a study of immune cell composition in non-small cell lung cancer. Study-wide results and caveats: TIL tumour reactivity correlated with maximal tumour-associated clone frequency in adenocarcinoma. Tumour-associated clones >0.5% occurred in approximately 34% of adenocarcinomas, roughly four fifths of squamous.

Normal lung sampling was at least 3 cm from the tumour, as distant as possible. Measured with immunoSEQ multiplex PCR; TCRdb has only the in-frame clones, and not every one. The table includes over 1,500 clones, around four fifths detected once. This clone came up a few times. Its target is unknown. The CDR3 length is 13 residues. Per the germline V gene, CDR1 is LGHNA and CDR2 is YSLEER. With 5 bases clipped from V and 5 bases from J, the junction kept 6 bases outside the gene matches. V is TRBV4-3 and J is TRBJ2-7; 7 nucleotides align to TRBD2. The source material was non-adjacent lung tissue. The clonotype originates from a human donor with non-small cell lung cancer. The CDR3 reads CASSYTAGDEQYF. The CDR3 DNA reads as TGCGCCAGCAGCTACACCGCGGGAGACGAGCAGTACTTC.